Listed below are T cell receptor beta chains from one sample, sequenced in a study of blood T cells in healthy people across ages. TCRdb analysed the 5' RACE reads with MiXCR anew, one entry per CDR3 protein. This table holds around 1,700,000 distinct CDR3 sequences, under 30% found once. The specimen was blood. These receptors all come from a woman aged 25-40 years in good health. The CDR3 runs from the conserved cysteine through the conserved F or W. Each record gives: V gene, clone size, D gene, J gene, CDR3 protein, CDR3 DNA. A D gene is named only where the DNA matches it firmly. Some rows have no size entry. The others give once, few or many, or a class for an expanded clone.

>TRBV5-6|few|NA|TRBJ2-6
CASSWEANPRSGANVLTF
TGTGCCAGCAGCTGGGAGGCCAACCCCCGCTCTGGGGCCAACGTCCTGACTTTC
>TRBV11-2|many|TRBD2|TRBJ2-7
CASSIAGAPYEQYF
TGTGCCAGCAGTATAGCGGGAGCCCCCTACGAGCAGTACTTC
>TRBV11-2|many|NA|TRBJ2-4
CASSLDALAKNIQYF
TGTGCCAGCAGCTTAGATGCCTTAGCCAAAAACATTCAGTACTTC
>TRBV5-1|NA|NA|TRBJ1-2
CASNRQTFPYGYTF
TGCGCCAGCAACCGACAGACATTCCCCTATGGCTACACCTTC
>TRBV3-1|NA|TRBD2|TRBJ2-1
CASSQETGLAPSEQFF
TGTGCCAGCAGCCAAGAGACGGGACTAGCCCCTAGCGAGCAGTTCTTC
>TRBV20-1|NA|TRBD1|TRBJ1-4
CSARTGETNEKLFF
TGCAGTGCTAGAACAGGGGAGACTAATGAAAAACTGTTTTTT
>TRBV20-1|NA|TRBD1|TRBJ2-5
CASSPQGDQETQYF
TGTGCCAGTAGTCCCCAGGGGGACCAAGAGACCCAGTACTTC
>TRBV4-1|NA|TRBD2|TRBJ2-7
CASSQDPSGGYSYEQYF
TGCGCCAGCAGCCAAGATCCGAGCGGGGGCTACTCCTACGAGCAGTACTTC
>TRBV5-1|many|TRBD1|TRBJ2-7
CASRRSSGDRVYEQYF
TGCGCCAGCCGCCGCTCGTCCGGAGACAGGGTCTACGAGCAGTACTTC
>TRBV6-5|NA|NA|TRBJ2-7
CASGPGGQGGYEQYF
TGTGCCTCGGGGCCGGGGGGCCAGGGGGGCTACGAGCAGTACTTC
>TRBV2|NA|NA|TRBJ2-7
CASSDIEQYF
TGTGCCAGCAGTGACATAGAGCAGTACTTC
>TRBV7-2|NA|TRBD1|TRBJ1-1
CASSIDRGRRNTEAFF
TGTGCCAGCAGCATAGACAGGGGGCGAAGGAACACTGAAGCTTTCTTT
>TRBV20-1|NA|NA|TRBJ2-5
CSASGAGTKETRYF
TGCAGTGCTAGTGGGGCCGGGACAAAAGAGACCCGGTACTTC
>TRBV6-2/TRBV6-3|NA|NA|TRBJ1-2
CASSNGYRNYGYTF
TGTGCCAGCAGTAACGGATACCGAAACTATGGCTACACCTTC
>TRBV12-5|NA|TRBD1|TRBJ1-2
CASGPRGPYGYTF
TGTGCTAGTGGACCCAGGGGGCCTTATGGCTACACCTTC
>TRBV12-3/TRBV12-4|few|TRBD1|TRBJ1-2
CAGSLGQARSYTF
TGTGCCGGCAGCCTTGGACAGGCTCGGAGCTACACCTTC
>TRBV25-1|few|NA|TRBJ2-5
CASSDSSDRNQETQYF
TGTGCCAGCAGTGATTCGTCTGACAGAAATCAAGAGACCCAGTACTTC
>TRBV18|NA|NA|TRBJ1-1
CASSPAEGDGSLMNTEAFF
TGTGCCAGCTCACCAGCAGAGGGGGACGGAAGCCTCATGAACACTGAAGCTTTCTTT
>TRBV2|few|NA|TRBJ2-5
CASKGSRTLNGQYF
TGTGCCAGTAAGGGCAGCCGAACCTTGAACGGGCAGTACTTC
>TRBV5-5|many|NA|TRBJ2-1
CASGGPGDEQFF
TGTGCCAGCGGGGGGCCGGGCGATGAGCAGTTCTTC
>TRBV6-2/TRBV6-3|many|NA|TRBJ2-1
CASSVDSAYNNEQFF
TGTGCCAGCAGTGTGGACTCCGCCTACAATAATGAGCAGTTCTTC
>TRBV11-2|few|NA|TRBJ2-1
CASSLGASGLNEQFF
TGTGCCAGCAGCTTGGGGGCTAGCGGCCTCAATGAGCAGTTCTTC
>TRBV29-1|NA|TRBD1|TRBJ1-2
CSVGQGAPGYTF
TGCAGCGTTGGACAGGGGGCGCCGGGTTACACCTTC
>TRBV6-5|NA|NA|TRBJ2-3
CASRSQRGAGDTQYF
TGTGCCAGCAGATCTCAAAGGGGGGCTGGAGATACGCAGTATTTT
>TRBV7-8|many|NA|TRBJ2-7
CASSLQLGDEQYF
TGTGCCAGCAGTTTACAACTTGGCGACGAGCAGTACTTC
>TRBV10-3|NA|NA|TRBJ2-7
CATRQYQDTDYEQYF
TGTGCCACCCGACAGTACCAGGACACCGACTACGAGCAGTACTTC
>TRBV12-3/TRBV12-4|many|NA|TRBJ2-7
CASGGPGGNYEQYF
TGTGCCAGCGGAGGCCCGGGCGGGAATTACGAGCAGTACTTC
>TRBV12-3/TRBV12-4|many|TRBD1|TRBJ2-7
CASSFIVWAGGYEQYF
TGTGCCAGCAGTTTCATTGTGTGGGCAGGGGGCTACGAGCAGTACTTC
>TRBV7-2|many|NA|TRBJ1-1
CASSLSRDDEAFF
TGTGCCAGCAGCTTATCAAGGGACGACGAAGCTTTCTTT
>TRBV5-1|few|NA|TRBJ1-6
CASSLSETSPLHF
TGCGCCAGCAGCTTGTCGGAGACATCACCCCTCCACTTT
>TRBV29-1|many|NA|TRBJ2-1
CSVGDSSYNEQFF
TGCAGCGTTGGTGACAGCTCCTACAATGAGCAGTTCTTC
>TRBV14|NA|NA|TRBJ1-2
CASSQEVTGHGGGYTF
TGTGCCAGCAGCCAAGAAGTAACCGGACACGGCGGTGGCTACACCTTC
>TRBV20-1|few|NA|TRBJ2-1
CSARDPGRDNNEQFF
TGCAGTGCTAGAGATCCGGGACGGGATAACAATGAGCAGTTCTTC
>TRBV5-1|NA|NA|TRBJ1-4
CASSPEWGNEKLFF
TGCGCCAGCAGCCCGGAATGGGGGAATGAAAAACTGTTTTTT
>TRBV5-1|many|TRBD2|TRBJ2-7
CASSLWGSSGGSYEQYF
TGCGCCAGCAGCCTTTGGGGGTCTAGCGGCGGAAGCTACGAGCAGTACTTC
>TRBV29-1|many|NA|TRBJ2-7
CSVEEGQGRYEQYF
TGCAGCGTTGAGGAGGGGCAGGGTCGGTACGAGCAGTACTTC
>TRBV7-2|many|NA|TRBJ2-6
CASSPRGGRSSGANVLTF
TGTGCCAGCAGCCCTAGGGGGGGTAGAAGCTCTGGGGCCAACGTCCTGACTTTC
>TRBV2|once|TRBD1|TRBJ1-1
CASSGQGGVGTEAFF
TGTGCCAGCAGTGGACAGGGGGGGGTCGGCACTGAAGCTTTCTTT
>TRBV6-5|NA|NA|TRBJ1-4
CASSYSRRGGGKLFF
TGTGCCAGCAGTTACTCGCGCCGGGGGGGTGGAAAACTGTTTTTT